This T cell receptor beta chain was retrieved from a study of lung T cells in sarcoidosis with Löfgren's syndrome. Overall study context: Löfgren's syndrome patients were the main repertoire analysis focus. Whole-study results and caveats: TRAV12-1 preferentially paired with TRBV2, with homologous CDR3s. Löfgren's syndrome patients reportedly showed greatest TRAV12-1 and TRBV2 expansion versus controls.

TCRdb ran MiXCR on the reads and lists one entry per CDR3 protein. This sample has roughly 63,000 distinct CDR3 sequences, with 21% found just once. This clonotype was counted many times. The antigen is undetermined. The CDR3 extends over 15 amino acids. Germline trimming cut 6 bases from V and 0 bases from J; bases unmatched to any gene: 6. The V and J genes are TRBV12-3 or TRBV12-4 and TRBJ2-3; 7 positions match TRBD1. The TCR comes from a human donor with sarcoidosis (Löfgren's syndrome or another form), or a control subject (not recorded which). The specimen was CD4+ T cells from PBMCs. Here the CDR3 reads CASRMGQLSTDTQYF. CDR3 sequence (DNA): TGTGCCAGCAGAATGGGACAGCTAAGCACAGATACGCAGTATTTT.